A single sample gave rise to the 21 T cell receptor beta chains below, sequenced in a study of CD8+ T cells in alopecia areata. Extracted RNA was reverse transcribed, and the resulting cDNA served as sequencing template. The protocol was immunoSEQ multiplex PCR, while the TCRdb copy is restricted to in-frame clones and leaves out a portion. The sample shows 150,000 to 200,000 clones, 64% of them seen only once. Specified treatment: oral pan-JAK inhibitor, 5-10 mg twice daily. Sequencing used CD4+ T cells sorted from blood, obtained at approximately week 50, from a patient treated with tofacitinib. The receptors here all came from a human donor with alopecia areata.

The chain carries TRBV7-2 and TRBJ2-7; no firm D call. The CDR3 is made up of 13 amino acids. Trimming left V 4 bases short and J 2 bases short, with 9 bases between. Germline lookup yields CDR1 SGHTA and CDR2 FQGNSA. DNA of the CDR3: TGTGCCAGCAGCTCCGCGGTTCCCTACGAGCAGTACTTC. Its protein product is CASSSAVPYEQYF.

This clone occurred a few times. V and J are TRBV19 and TRBJ1-6; TRBD1 matches 9 bases. The V gene end was trimmed by 6 bases and the J gene end by 7 bases; junction bases not matched to a gene: 4. This CDR3 region has 14 residues. Germline CDR1 and CDR2: LNHDA and SQIVND (reference sequence). The DNA for the CDR3 is TGTGCCAGTAGCGCCGGGACAGGGAATTCACCCCTCCACTTT. This translates into CASSAGTGNSPLHF.

The CDR3 region has the DNA TGTGCCAGCAGTCTTAAGGAGAATTCACCCCTCCACTTT. This gives the protein CASSLKENSPLHF. This sequence joins TRBV27 and TRBJ1-6; no clear D gene. The length of the CDR3 is 13 residues. Trimming removed 5 bases at V and 7 bases at J, with 9 bases between. Per germline, CDR1 MNHEY and CDR2 SMNVEV (reference sequence).

The V and J genes are TRBV29-1 and TRBJ1-1; the match to TRBD1 covers 8 bases. V trimming: 6 bases; J trimming: 7 bases; junction bases outside the gene matches: 10. The germline V gene has CDR1 SQVTM and CDR2 ANQGSEA. This CDR3 comprises 13 residues. CDR3 loop: CSVTWDRFSEAFF. The CDR3 DNA sequence: TGCAGCGTCACCTGGGACAGGTTCAGTGAAGCTTTCTTT.

This clone was counted only a few times. The rearrangement links TRBV29-1 to TRBJ2-3; D ambiguous. Deletions cut 3 bases from V and 4 bases from J, with 8 bases between. Germline-derived CDR1 and CDR2 are SQVTM and ANQGSEA. The CDR3 spans 12 residues. Here the CDR3 reads CSVDSGPDTQYF. The CDR3 DNA follows: TGCAGCGTTGATTCGGGCCCAGATACGCAGTATTTT.

V usage is TRBV29-1 and J usage is TRBJ1-1, with 11 bases identical to TRBD1. Germline trimming cut 5 bases from V and 3 bases from J; bases unmatched to any gene: 8. The CDR3 consists of 15 residues. Germline CDR1 SQVTM, CDR2 ANQGSEA. CDR3 sequence reads: CSVNIPGQGDTEAFF. In DNA, the CDR3 is TGCAGCGTTAATATACCGGGACAGGGGGACACTGAAGCTTTCTTT.

In regard to this clone: Other DNA sequences from this sample encode an identical CDR3 as well. This chain connects TRBV29-1 to TRBJ1-1; D gene unclear. Germline-derived CDR1 and CDR2 are SQVTM and ANQGSEA. CDR3 size: 13 residues. The V end was cut by 2 bases, the J end by 0 bases, with 7 bases between. The CDR3 bases are TGCAGCGTTGAACGACGTATGAACACTGAAGCTTTCTTT. This encodes CSVERRMNTEAFF.

This clone was recorded a few times. V usage is TRBV14 and J usage is TRBJ2-2; D remains ambiguous. Germline V lookup: CDR1 SGHDN, CDR2 FVKESK. Trimming removed 4 bases at V and 4 bases at J, with 7 bases between. The CDR3 is 13 residues long. This CDR3 reads CASSLKITGELFF. The CDR3, as DNA: TGTGCCAGCAGCCTTAAGATCACCGGGGAGCTGTTTTTT.

This clone was detected a few times. The V gene is TRBV29-1, the J gene TRBJ2-1, with a possible D match to TRBD2 (5 bases). The CDR3 length is 13 residues. Germline V lookup: CDR1 SQVTM, CDR2 ANQGSEA. V shed 4 bases and J shed 5 bases, with 12 bases lying between them. CDR3: CSVGRITDNEQFF. DNA for the CDR3: TGCAGCGTTGGGAGGATCACCGACAATGAGCAGTTCTTC.

The chain couples TRBV2 to TRBJ1-6, with 8 nucleotides matching TRBD1. The trim removed 3 bases at V and 7 bases at J, leaving 2 bases unmatched. This CDR3 comprises 14 residues. Germline CDR1 SNHLY, CDR2 FYNNEI. For the CDR3, the DNA is TGTGCCAGCAGTGACAGGGGGCTGAATTCACCCCTCCACTTT. Amino acids: CASSDRGLNSPLHF.

V is TRBV4-3 and J is TRBJ1-4, with no clear D. This CDR3 comprises 13 residues. The germline CDR1 and CDR2 sequences are LGHNA and YSLEER. V lost 0 bases and J lost 6, with 5 bases in between. DNA for the CDR3: TGCGCCAGCAGCCAAGATCAGGATGAAAAACTGTTTTTT. Translation gives CASSQDQDEKLFF.

This chain connects TRBV9 to TRBJ2-1, with D unresolved. The ends were cut back, 0 bases at V and 10 bases at J, with 14 bases in the middle. CDR3 length: 14 amino acids. The V gene's germline CDR1 is SGDLS and CDR2 YYNGEE. For the CDR3, the DNA is TGTGCCAGCAGCGTAGACGCCGGGCCCGGAGAGCAGTTCTTC. This sequence encodes CASSVDAGPGEQFF.

V usage is TRBV9 and J usage is TRBJ2-7; D could derive from TRBD1 or TRBD2 (5 bases each). Per the germline V gene, CDR1 is SGDLS and CDR2 is YYNGEE. Trimming cost V 2 bases and J 1 base, with 10 bases left between them. The CDR3 totals 14 residues. The DNA of the CDR3 is TGTGCCAGCAGCGTGGGGGTTACGTCCTACGAGCAGTACTTC. Protein: CASSVGVTSYEQYF.

The chain uses TRBV30 and TRBJ2-1; D call uncertain. Germline V gene sequence: CDR1 GTSNPN, CDR2 SVGIG (reference sequence). Trimming pared 7 bases from V and 8 bases from J, leaving 18 bases between. The CDR3 has 13 amino acids. CDR3 sequence: CASDPGIGDEQFF. CDR3 bases: TGTGCCTCCGACCCCGGAATTGGAGATGAGCAGTTCTTC. The complete variable domain, with remaining parts taken from reference TRBV30 and TRBJ2-1, reads SQTIHQWPATLVQPVGSPLSLECTVEGTSNPNLYWYRQAAGRGLQLLFYSVGIGQISSEVPQNLSASRPQDRQFILSSKKLLLSDSGFYLCASDPGIGDEQFFGPGTRLTVL.

This clone was counted a few times. This chain joins TRBV7-3 and TRBJ1-1; no reliable D call. The CDR3 sequence is 13 residues long. Between the trimmed V and J ends, which lost 5 bases and 7 bases, there was a span of 14 bases. Germline values: CDR1 SGHTA, CDR2 FQGTGA. CDR3 nucleotides: TGTGCCAGCAGCAGTGCGGGGTTAAGTGAAGCTTTCTTT. Protein product: CASSSAGLSEAFF.

The chain couples TRBV7-2 to TRBJ2-5, with 14 bases matching TRBD2. V gave up 9 bases and J gave up 3 bases; unmatched junction bases: 3. The CDR3 totals 14 residues. Per germline, CDR1 SGHTA and CDR2 FQGNSA. CDR3 in DNA: TGTGCCAGTGGGACTAGCGGGGGCGAAGAGACCCAGTACTTC. Amino acid sequence: CASGTSGGEETQYF.

This clone was counted between two and nine times. The same CDR3 arises from other DNA sequences in this sample as well. This chain joins TRBV30 and TRBJ2-1, with D perhaps matching TRBD2 (6 bases). This CDR3 region has 13 residues. V dropped 3 bases and J dropped 4 bases, with 10 bases sitting between them. Germline assignment: CDR1 GTSNPN and CDR2 SVGIG (reference sequence). The CDR3 region has the DNA TGTGCCTGGAGCGGGGGTCCTTACAATGAGCAGTTCTTC. It specifies CAWSGGPYNEQFF.

This clone came up a few times. This rearrangement joins TRBV7-2 to TRBJ1-4; the D gene is possibly TRBD1 (5 bases). The CDR3 sequence is 15 residues long. V lost 6 bases, J lost 0 bases, and 11 bases lay in between. Germline CDR1 reads SGHTA; CDR2 reads FQGNSA. For the CDR3, the DNA is TGTGCCAGCAGTACCGGGGCCTCAACTAATGAAAAACTGTTTTTT. Protein sequence: CASSTGASTNEKLFF.

The CDR3 loop reads CASSAHAEHSYEQYF. The CDR3 bases are TGTGCCAGCAGCGCTCACGCCGAGCACTCCTACGAGCAGTACTTC. The J gene is TRBJ2-7, the V gene TRBV9; no definite D call. The CDR3 covers 15 residues. The germline V and J ends were trimmed by 3 bases and 0 bases, with 13 bases remaining between them. Germline V gene sequence: CDR1 SGDLS, CDR2 YYNGEE.

This clone was found a few times. The gene calls are TRBV19 and TRBJ2-7; perhaps TRBD2 as D (5 bases). The germline V and J ends were trimmed by 4 bases and 6 bases, with 13 bases remaining between them. CDR1 LNHDA and CDR2 SQIVND come from the germline V gene (reference sequence). The CDR3 is 13 residues long. The CDR3, as DNA: TGTGCCAGTAGTACAAAAAATGGAGGCGAGCAGTACTTC. This encodes CASSTKNGGEQYF.

The chain links TRBV29-1 to TRBJ2-6; 10 bases are a match to TRBD1. The germline CDR1 and CDR2 sequences are SQVTM and ANQGSEA. V lost 5 bases and J lost 4; bases outside the gene matches: 5. The CDR3 totals 15 residues. The CDR3 nucleotides are TGCAGCGTTCCCGGGACAGGGGTCGGGGCCAACGTCCTGACTTTC. As protein: CSVPGTGVGANVLTF.